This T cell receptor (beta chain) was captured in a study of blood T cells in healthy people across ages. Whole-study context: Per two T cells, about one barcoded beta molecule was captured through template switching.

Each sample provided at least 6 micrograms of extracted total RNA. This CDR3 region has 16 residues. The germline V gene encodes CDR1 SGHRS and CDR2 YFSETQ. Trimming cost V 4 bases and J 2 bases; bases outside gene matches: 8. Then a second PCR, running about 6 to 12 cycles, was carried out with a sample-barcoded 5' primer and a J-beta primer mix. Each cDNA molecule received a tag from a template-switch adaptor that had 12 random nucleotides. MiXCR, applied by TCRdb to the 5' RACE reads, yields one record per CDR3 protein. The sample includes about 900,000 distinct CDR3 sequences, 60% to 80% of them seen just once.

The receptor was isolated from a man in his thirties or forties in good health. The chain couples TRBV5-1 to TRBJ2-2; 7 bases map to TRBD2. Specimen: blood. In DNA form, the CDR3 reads TGCGCCAGCAGCCCCTTGGCGGGGGTTAACACCGGGGAGCTGTTTTTT. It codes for CASSPLAGVNTGELFF.